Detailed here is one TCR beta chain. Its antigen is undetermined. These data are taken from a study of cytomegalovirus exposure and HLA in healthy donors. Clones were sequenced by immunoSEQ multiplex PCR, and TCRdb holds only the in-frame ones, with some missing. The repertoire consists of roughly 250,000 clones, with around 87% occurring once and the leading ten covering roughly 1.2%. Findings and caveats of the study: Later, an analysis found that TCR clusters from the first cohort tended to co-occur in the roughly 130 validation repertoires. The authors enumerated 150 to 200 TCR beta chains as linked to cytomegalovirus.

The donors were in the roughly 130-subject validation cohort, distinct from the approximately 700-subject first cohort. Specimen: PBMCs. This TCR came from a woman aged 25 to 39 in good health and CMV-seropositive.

The CDR3 nucleotides are TGTGCCAGTAGCTATTTCTATGGCTACACCTTC. Amino acids: CASSYFYGYTF. The chain uses TRBV19 and TRBJ1-2; unclear D gene. V was shortened by 6 bases and J by 4 bases, with 6 bases between the two germline ends. This CDR3 spans 11 amino acids. The V gene's germline CDR1 is LNHDA and CDR2 SQIVND (reference sequence).